This section outlines one T cell receptor (beta chain) sequence together with its context. The source of the sample is a study of blood T cell repertoires in COVID-19. Study information: T cells, B-cell-depleted T cells, or PBMCs supplied cDNA or gDNA.

V lost 2 bases and J lost 6; bases outside the gene matches: 5. The CDR3 totals 14 residues. Germline V gene data show CDR1 as SGHRS and CDR2 as YFSETQ. Authors' data handling: From reference gene primer amplification, estimates of nucleated cell counts were derived. The repertoire was sequenced with immunoSEQ multiplex PCR; TCRdb's copy has only in-frame clones and lacks some. D and trimming come from the DNA, and the V and J calls and clone size come from that table. The table shows about 360,000 clones, with over 65% occurring only once. This sequence joins TRBV5-1 and TRBJ2-1, with 7 bases lining up with TRBD2. Sample: peripheral blood. The clonotype comes from a human donor with acute or convalescent COVID-19. The donor label of this sample is uncertain. CDR3 amino acids: CASSFSQRGNEQFF. The DNA of the CDR3 is TGCGCCAGCAGCTTTTCACAGCGGGGCAATGAGCAGTTCTTC.